Presented here are 27 T cell receptor beta chains from one specimen sequenced in a study of Ad26.COV2.S vaccination and SARS-CoV-2 variants. Sequenced by immunoSEQ multiplex PCR; TCRdb stores in-frame clones only, minus some. The table lists about 350,000 clones, around 89% of them singletons. The treatment: around 19 received Ad26.COV2.S at low or high dose, single or two shots; about 5 received placebo; per-sample allocation not given. It was on day 63 after the first vaccine or placebo injection that samples were taken. The sequenced sample was peripheral blood, obtained in a trial of Ad26.COV2.S vaccine versus placebo. Source of these receptors: a person between 18 and 60 years old who received the Ad26.COV2.S COVID-19 vaccine or a placebo.

This chain links TRBV5-4 with TRBJ1-1, with 7 bases that match TRBD1. In germline, CDR1 is SGHNT, CDR2 YYREEE (reference sequence). Trimming cost V 3 bases and J 11 bases; bases outside gene matches: 13. The CDR3 runs 14 residues. The CDR3 nucleotides read TGTGCCAGCAGCTGGGAAGGGGGCCTCGTAGAGGCTTTCTTT. Protein sequence: CASSWEGGLVEAFF. Supplemented by reference TRBV5-4 and TRBJ1-1, the full variable domain reads ETGVTQSPTHLIKTRGQQVTLRCSSQSGHNTVSWYQQALGQGPQFIFQYYREEENGRGNFPPRFSGLQFPNYSSELNVNALELDDSALYLCASSWEGGLVEAFFGQGTRLTVV.

This sequence joins TRBV6-6 and TRBJ2-2; 7 bases match TRBD1. CDR3 length: 16 residues. J lost 3 bases, V lost 5 bases, and 9 bases had no gene match. The germline CDR1 and CDR2 sequences are MNHNY and SVGAGI (reference sequence). The DNA for the CDR3 is TGTGCCAGCAGTCCAGACAGGGACGTAGACACCGGGGAGCTGTTTTTT. It specifies CASSPDRDVDTGELFF.

The V and J genes are TRBV27 and TRBJ1-6, with D possibly TRBD1 on 5 matching bases. Trimming shortened V by 6 bases and J by 3 bases, and 15 bases separated the two germline ends. The CDR3 runs 16 residues. Germline V gene lookup returns CDR1 MNHEY and CDR2 SMNVEV (reference sequence). The CDR3 loop reads CASSRLGVDYNSPLHF. CDR3 DNA: TGTGCCAGCAGCCGCCTAGGGGTTGACTATAATTCACCCCTCCACTTT.

V is TRBV6-5 and J is TRBJ1-2; TRBD1 aligns across 8 bases. CDR3 length: 13 residues. Unmatched junction bases numbered 10, after V lost 7 bases and J lost 9 bases. CDR1 is MNHEY, CDR2 SVGAGI, per germline. In nucleotides, the CDR3 is TGTGCCAGCACTGGGAGGACAGGGAAAAGCTACACCTTC. Protein: CASTGRTGKSYTF.

The V call is TRBV2, the J call TRBJ1-5; D unclear. V lost 4 bases and J 3 bases, leaving 10 bases between the germline ends. This CDR3 is 14 amino acids long. The V gene's germline CDR1 is SNHLY and CDR2 FYNNEI. The CDR3 loop reads CASSGDTLNQPQHF. The CDR3, as DNA: TGTGCCAGCAGTGGTGACACGCTCAATCAGCCCCAGCATTTT. The whole variable domain, remainder taken from reference TRBV2 and TRBJ1-5, is EPEVTQTPSHQVTQMGQEVILRCVPISNHLYFYWYRQILGQKVEFLVSFYNNEISEKSEIFDDQFSVERPDGSNFTLKIRSTKLEDSAMYFCASSGDTLNQPQHFGDGTRLSIL.

The chain links TRBV11-2 to TRBJ2-7; the D is unclear. Trimming pared 2 bases from V and 5 bases from J, leaving 7 bases between. Germline CDR1 is SGHAT and CDR2 is FQNNGV. The CDR3 length is 12 residues. As DNA, the CDR3 is TGTGCCAGCAGCTTAAGACACGACGAGCAGTACTTC. It specifies CASSLRHDEQYF.

The chain uses TRBV5-5 and TRBJ2-2, with a weak D call TRBD1 (6 bases). V was clipped by 1 base and J by 0 bases, with 10 bases between them. The germline gives CDR1 SGHKS, CDR2 YYEKEE (reference sequence). The CDR3 sequence is 16 residues long. The CDR3 protein is CASSLTRDTNTGELFF. In nucleotides, the CDR3 is TGTGCCAGCAGCTTGACCCGGGACACGAACACCGGGGAGCTGTTTTTT.

The V and J genes are TRBV5-1 and TRBJ1-1; tentatively, D is TRBD1 (6 bases). Germline lookup yields CDR1 SGHRS and CDR2 YFSETQ. The V gene lost 0 bases and the J gene lost 5 bases, with 14 bases spanning the gap. The CDR3 covers 15 residues. The CDR3 bases are TGCGCCAGCAGCTTGGTTCGCAGGGGCCAGACTGAAGCTTTCTTT. Protein product: CASSLVRRGQTEAFF.

The chain links TRBV30 to TRBJ2-6; D is ambiguous. Deletions cut 2 bases from V and 0 bases from J, with 14 bases between. CDR3 size: 17 residues. Germline V gives CDR1 GTSNPN, CDR2 SVGIG (reference sequence). CDR3 sequence reads: CAWSCRPPTSGANVLTF. The CDR3 nucleotides are TGTGCCTGGAGTTGCCGGCCCCCCACCTCTGGGGCCAACGTCCTGACTTTC. Looking up the rest from reference TRBV30 and TRBJ2-6 gives the full variable domain: SQTIHQWPATLVQPVGSPLSLECTVEGTSNPNLYWYRQAAGRGLQLLFYSVGIGQISSEVPQNLSASRPQDRQFILSSKKLLLSDSGFYLCAWSCRPPTSGANVLTFGAGSRLTVL.

The chain carries TRBV6-6 and TRBJ2-5; 7 bases fit TRBD1. Trimming cost V 7 bases and J 9 bases; bases outside gene matches: 5. This CDR3 is built from 11 residues. The germline V gene encodes CDR1 MNHNY and CDR2 SVGAGI (reference sequence). The CDR3 coding sequence is TGTGCCAGCATTTCTCAGGGGGCCCAGTACTTC. Amino acids: CASISQGAQYF.

The chain employs TRBV19 and TRBJ1-1; possible D gene TRBD1, 6 bases. CDR1 is LNHDA and CDR2 is SQIVND in the germline V gene (reference sequence). V gave up 7 bases and J gave up 3 bases, with 24 bases separating them. The CDR3 contains 17 residues. The CDR3: CASTPRVGGLIDTEAFF. DNA of the CDR3: TGTGCCAGTACCCCCCGAGTGGGGGGGCTGATAGACACTGAAGCTTTCTTT.

This chain links TRBV13 with TRBJ1-1; D possibly corresponds to TRBD1 (5 bases). This CDR3 region has 14 residues. The germline V gene encodes CDR1 PRHDT and CDR2 FYEKMQ (reference sequence). V was pared by 2 bases and J by 5 bases, with 12 bases between. Here the CDR3 DNA reads TGTGCCAGCAGCTTATCCGTCAGGGTTACTGAAGCTTTCTTT. Encoded protein: CASSLSVRVTEAFF.

The CDR3 reads CAWEGWQGTGELFF. CDR3 in DNA: TGTGCCTGGGAGGGTTGGCAGGGCACCGGGGAGCTGTTTTTT. The chain links TRBV30 to TRBJ2-2; the D gene could be TRBD1 or TRBD2 (5 bases each). V dropped 5 bases and J dropped 4 bases, with 14 bases sitting between them. There are 14 residues in the CDR3. From germline, CDR1 is GTSNPN and CDR2 SVGIG (reference sequence).

The V and J genes are TRBV30 and TRBJ2-1, with TRBD2 matching 13 bases. There are 16 residues in the CDR3. The germline V gene has CDR1 GTSNPN and CDR2 SVGIG (reference sequence). V gave up 2 bases and J gave up 9 bases; unmatched junction bases: 10. Here the CDR3 reads CAWSRGLAGVSSEQFF. CDR3 DNA: TGTGCCTGGAGTCGTGGACTAGCGGGAGTGTCGAGTGAGCAGTTCTTC.

The chain links TRBV14 to TRBJ2-1; 13 bases agree with TRBD2. In germline, CDR1 is SGHDN, CDR2 FVKESK. The CDR3 runs 15 residues. Trimming at V came to 4 bases and at J to 6 bases, leaving 3 bases not matched to a gene. For the CDR3, the DNA is TGTGCCAGCAGCCGGACTAGCGGGAGTACCAATGAGCAGTTCTTC. Translating gives CASSRTSGSTNEQFF.

The chain recombines TRBV27 with TRBJ2-7, with 14 bases aligning to TRBD2. The germline gives CDR1 MNHEY, CDR2 SMNVEV (reference sequence). Trimming cost V 4 bases and J 5 bases; bases outside gene matches: 7. This CDR3 contains 16 residues. CDR3 coding DNA: TGTGCCAGCAGTTCTAGCCCGGGACTAGCGGGAGACGAGCAGTACTTC. It is translated as CASSSSPGLAGDEQYF.

This chain connects TRBV7-2 to TRBJ2-5; 7 bases align to TRBD2. The V segment lost 2 bases and the J segment 1 base; nucleotides outside the gene matches: 7. Germline V gene sequence: CDR1 SGHTA, CDR2 FQGNSA. The CDR3 extends over 16 amino acids. CDR3: CASSLTASGSQETQYF. CDR3 nucleotides: TGTGCCAGCAGCTTAACTGCTAGCGGTTCCCAAGAGACCCAGTACTTC.

The J gene is TRBJ2-1, the V gene TRBV18, with TRBD1 matching over 7 bases. CDR1 is KGHSH and CDR2 is LQKENI in the germline V gene. There are 14 residues in the CDR3. V shed 8 bases, J shed 1 base, and the junction held 5 bases outside the gene matches. CDR3: CASLGQISYNEQFF. DNA of the CDR3: TGTGCCAGCCTGGGACAGATTTCCTACAATGAGCAGTTCTTC.

This chain uses TRBV6-2 or TRBV6-3 with TRBJ2-3; perhaps TRBD2 as D (6 bases). This CDR3 is 14 amino acids long. Per germline, CDR1 MNHEY and CDR2 SVGEGT. V lost 5 bases and J 5 bases, leaving 14 bases between the germline ends. CDR3 protein: CASSTRGREDTQYF. The CDR3 DNA reads TGTGCCAGCAGTACTCGGGGGAGAGAAGATACGCAGTATTTT.

The chain combines TRBV27 with TRBJ2-7; 8 nucleotides align to TRBD2. V trimming: 5 bases; J trimming: 1 base; junction bases outside the gene matches: 13. The CDR3 runs 17 residues. Per the germline V gene, CDR1 is MNHEY and CDR2 is SMNVEV (reference sequence). For the CDR3, the DNA is TGTGCCAGCAGTCCCGGGGGGGGTCCCGTTACTTCCTACGAGCAGTACTTC. It specifies CASSPGGGPVTSYEQYF.

V usage is TRBV27 and J usage is TRBJ2-7; a possible D gene is TRBD2 (5 bases). Trimming shortened V by 2 bases and J by 3 bases, and 11 bases separated the two germline ends. The CDR3 is 14 amino acids. The germline CDR1 and CDR2 sequences are MNHEY and SMNVEV (reference sequence). Here the CDR3 DNA reads TGTGCCAGCAGTTTAGGGTTACGGGGCTACGAGCAGTACTTC. Its translation is CASSLGLRGYEQYF.

The genes are TRBV5-4 and TRBJ2-2; no definite D call. The CDR3 length is 14 residues. Trimming took 0 bases from V and 0 from J, leaving 3 bases between them. CDR1 is SGHNT, CDR2 YYREEE, per germline (reference sequence). The CDR3 is CASSLDPNTGELFF. The CDR3 nucleotides are TGTGCCAGCAGCTTGGACCCGAACACCGGGGAGCTGTTTTTT.

The chain recombines TRBV19 with TRBJ1-1; no clear D. V gave up 1 base and J gave up 8 bases, with 11 bases separating them. The CDR3 runs 13 residues. The germline CDR1 and CDR2 sequences are LNHDA and SQIVND (reference sequence). The CDR3: CASSIGYLPEAFF. CDR3 DNA: TGTGCCAGTAGTATAGGGTATCTACCAGAAGCTTTCTTT.

V is TRBV28 and J is TRBJ2-1, with TRBD2 identical over 8 bases. The V gene's germline CDR1 is MDHEN and CDR2 SYDVKM. CDR3 length equals 15 residues. V was pared by 2 bases and J by 3 bases, with 3 bases of the junction left unmatched. CDR3 in DNA: TGTGCCAGCAGTTTAACTAGCGGCAGCTACAATGAGCAGTTCTTC. It is translated as CASSLTSGSYNEQFF.

The chain combines TRBV9 with TRBJ2-5, with D unclear. The CDR3 has 14 amino acids. Germline V lookup: CDR1 SGDLS, CDR2 YYNGEE. The V end lost 4 bases, the J end lost 2 bases, and 12 bases lay between the germline ends. CDR3 bases: TGTGCCAGCAGCACCGAGAGCCTTCAAGAGACCCAGTACTTC. Translation: CASSTESLQETQYF. Supplemented by reference TRBV9 and TRBJ2-5, the full variable domain reads DSGVTQTPKHLITATGQRVTLRCSPRSGDLSVYWYQQSLDQGLQFLIQYYNGEERAKGNILERFSAQQFPDLHSELNLSSLELGDSALYFCASSTESLQETQYFGPGTRLLVL.

The chain has TRBV6-5 and TRBJ1-5; TRBD1 is a possible D gene (6 bases). V was clipped by 6 bases and J by 7 bases, with 16 bases between them. The germline V gene encodes CDR1 MNHEY and CDR2 SVGAGI. The CDR3 has 14 amino acids. In nucleotides, the CDR3 is TGTGCCAGCAGGGTACAGGGTACGGGGCAGCCCCAGCATTTT. This translates into CASRVQGTGQPQHF.

The chain employs TRBV11-2 and TRBJ2-5, with D tentatively TRBD2 (8 bases). The V gene's germline CDR1 is SGHAT and CDR2 FQNNGV. V gave up 5 bases and J gave up 5 bases, with 24 bases separating them. The CDR3 loop spans 17 amino acids. Here the CDR3 DNA reads TGTGCCAGCAGCCGCGGGGGGATGACAGGGCCCTGGGAGACCCAGTACTTC. It encodes CASSRGGMTGPWETQYF.